This entry describes one T cell receptor beta chain. The antigen it binds to is not known. No base qualities exist here, and no much larger clone lies one base off it. The germline V gene supplies CDR1 SQVTM and CDR2 ANQGSEA. V is clipped by 3 bases and J by 9 bases, and the sequence between their germline boundaries is 20 bases long. Its CDR3 holds 15 amino acids, cysteine through phenylalanine. CDR3 DNA is the only sequence kept; it has 45 bases, read in frame from the first base. These data belong to a study of patients and donors after allogeneic stem cell transplantation (dated by TCRdb to 2018 to 2021). Library prep was done by RT-PCR. The instrument given in TCRdb is NextSeq 550. The public sequencing data were trimmed at Q25 with fastp and processed into clonotypes with MiXCR by TCRdb, which kept only in-frame beta chains. Each CDR3 protein appears once, grouped with its most common genes and DNA. The sample profile shows more than 150,000 distinct CDR3 sequences; 24% of them were found once. The ten biggest clones cover roughly 25% of the sample.

This receptor was obtained from a human donor who was either an allogeneic HSCT recipient or a stem cell or donor lymphocyte infusion donor (not recorded which). It is not recorded whose cells these are; they may come from a transplant donor. Rearrangement joined TRBV29-1 to TRBJ2-2, with TRBD1 perhaps the D gene, on 5 matching bases. Sequencing was carried out using blood, either unsorted or a sorted T cell fraction (not recorded which). The DNA reads as follows: TGCAGCGTTGAGTCTTCCGACAGAACAAACCGGGAGCTGTTTTTT. Translated, it reads CSVESSDRTNRELFF.